The rows below give T cell receptor beta chains drawn from one sample of a study of human T cells and chemical hapten exposure. A single record per CDR3 protein comes from TCRdb applying MiXCR to the RACE reads. In the table there are 35,000 or so distinct CDR3 sequences, around 6.4% of which are singletons. Sample: whole blood, taken in connection with sensitization to the hapten diphenylcyclopropenone (DPC). These receptors came from a woman aged 25-40 years with alopecia areata. Some clones in this sample may be carry-over from other donors' samples. CDR3s include the opening cysteine and the closing phenylalanine or tryptophan. A D gene is named only where the DNA matches it firmly. Clone size appears in some rows only: once, few, many, or a class for an expanded clone.

d_call j_call cdr3_length v_call clone_size cdr3_aa cdr3_nt
- TRBJ1-5 14 TRBV30 - CAWNPDGPNQPQHF TGTGCCTGGAACCCGGACGGCCCCAATCAGCCCCAGCATTTT
- TRBJ1-2 14 TRBV28 few CASSLTAAPYGYTF TGTGCCAGCAGTTTAACAGCAGCTCCCTATGGCTACACCTTC
TRBD1 TRBJ1-1 16 TRBV10-3 many CAISESAGGRDTEAFF TGTGCCATCAGTGAGTCTGCAGGGGGTCGGGACACTGAAGCTTTCTTT
- TRBJ1-4 13 TRBV30 many CAWSVQGAGKLFF TGTGCCTGGAGTGTACAGGGTGCTGGAAAACTGTTTTTT
- TRBJ1-6 16 TRBV3-1 few CASSQSPSSYNSPLHF TGTGCCAGCAGCCAAAGTCCTAGCTCCTATAATTCACCCCTCCACTTT
- TRBJ2-3 14 TRBV20-1 - CSARAQPLADTQYF TGCAGTGCTAGAGCCCAACCACTAGCCGATACGCAGTATTTT
- TRBJ2-1 15 TRBV6-2/TRBV6-3 few CASSYMGDAYNEQFF TGTGCCAGCAGTTACATGGGGGATGCCTACAATGAGCAGTTCTTC
- TRBJ1-5 15 TRBV5-1 many CASSLEAGANQPQHF TGCGCCAGCAGCTTGGAGGCAGGGGCAAATCAGCCCCAGCATTTT
- TRBJ1-1 13 TRBV6-1 - CASAGLLRTEAFF TGTGCCAGCGCGGGGCTCCTTCGCACTGAAGCTTTCTTT
TRBD1 TRBJ2-5 14 TRBV2 few CASNQGAFQETQYF TGTGCCAGCAATCAGGGGGCCTTCCAAGAGACCCAGTACTTC
- TRBJ2-2 17 TRBV7-9 many CASSPPGQEGNTGELFF TGTGCCAGCAGCCCTCCCGGACAGGAGGGCAACACCGGGGAGCTGTTTTTT
- TRBJ2-5 14 TRBV14 few CASSQDWASETQYF TGTGCCAGCAGCCAAGATTGGGCTAGCGAGACCCAGTACTTC
TRBD2 TRBJ2-3 19 TRBV20-1 many CSARDSVLAGGPDTDTQYF TGCAGTGCTAGAGATTCCGTCCTAGCGGGGGGGCCGGACACAGATACGCAGTATTTT
- TRBJ2-1 13 TRBV12-3/TRBV12-4 - CASSLGQYNEQFF TGTGCCAGCAGTCTCGGACAGTACAATGAGCAGTTCTTC
- TRBJ2-1 14 TRBV12-5 few CASGLDSIRNGQFF TGTGCTAGTGGTTTGGACTCGATCAGGAATGGGCAGTTCTTC
- TRBJ1-4 17 TRBV5-5 - CASSKNLVPVANEKLFF TGTGCCAGCAGTAAAAACTTGGTACCGGTGGCTAATGAAAAACTGTTTTTT
- TRBJ1-5 16 TRBV2 many CASSDRDQRSNQPQHF TGTGCCAGCAGTGATCGGGACCAAAGGAGCAATCAGCCCCAGCATTTT
- TRBJ1-2 15 TRBV27 - CASSLTGGAGEGYTF TGTGCCAGCAGTTTAACCGGGGGCGCGGGTGAGGGCTACACCTTC
- TRBJ2-5 12 TRBV6-5 few CASTPDSETQYF TGTGCCAGCACCCCAGATTCAGAGACCCAGTACTTC
- TRBJ2-7 13 TRBV7-2 few CASSPSSSYEQYF TGTGCCAGCAGCCCTTCCAGCTCCTACGAGCAGTACTTC
- TRBJ2-7 15 TRBV25-1 few CASSEVGDTYYEQYF TGTGCCAGCAGTGAAGTCGGGGACACCTACTACGAGCAGTACTTC
- TRBJ1-1 13 TRBV6-4 many CASSAGGPTEAFF TGTGCCAGCAGTGCCGGGGGACCCACTGAAGCTTTCTTT
TRBD2 TRBJ2-1 19 TRBV20-1 few CSAPPKSGGAIQAYNEQFF TGCAGTGCGCCTCCGAAGAGCGGGGGGGCGATCCAGGCCTACAATGAGCAGTTCTTC
TRBD2 TRBJ2-7 13 TRBV6-6 - CASSTGTRGEQYF TGTGCCAGCAGTACCGGGACTAGGGGCGAGCAGTACTTC
- TRBJ2-7 12 TRBV7-8 many CASSLDWGPQYF TGTGCCAGCAGCTTAGATTGGGGGCCTCAGTACTTC
- TRBJ1-2 13 TRBV12-3/TRBV12-4 many CASSFDGFQGYTF TGTGCCAGCAGCTTTGACGGCTTCCAGGGCTACACCTTC